The subject of this entry is one T cell receptor beta chain. This clone occurred once. Its antigen has not been determined. There are no base qualities to consult, and no much larger clone falls within one base. The sample belongs to a study of Tregs in tolerant kidney transplant recipients (dated by TCRdb to the late 2010s). A note on the overall study: The study applied TCRbeta sequencing to find donor-specific regulatory T cells before combined kidney and bone marrow transplantation and then followed those same cells after transplant. Several methods of expanding Tregs specific for an allogeneic donor were compared by TCRbeta repertoire sequencing in a few healthy controls.

For TCRbeta CDR3 sequencing, genomic DNA from the sorted cells was extracted using the QIAGEN DNeasy Blood and Tissue Kit. High-throughput TCRbeta CDR3 sequencing, which included PCR amplification with bias correction and internal controls, was done commercially through immunoSEQ. On the study's bioinformatics: Unique productive TCRbeta sequences were defined by CDR3 nucleotide sequence where primers matched, otherwise by CDR3 amino acid sequence with Vbeta and Jbeta genes. As a correction for sorting error, sequences shared between sorted populations at a frequency ratio of 2:1 or less were discarded, and the remaining shared sequences were assigned to the higher population. A sequence was defined as donor-reactive if the sequence was expanded at least 5-fold in CFSE-low cells compared with unstimulated cells and had a frequency of at least 0.01% in CFSE-low cells. Repertoire divergence was quantified by Jensen-Shannon divergence calculated from the top 100 TCRbeta sequences ranked by frequency. For any sample with multiple sequencing runs, sorting error was corrected in each run separately before the runs were pooled. TCRdb holds this immuneACCESS table with in-frame rearrangements only. Some clones are missing; in checked studies, unresolved V genes explain under half, and the rest has no known cause. V and J calls and clone size come straight from that table; D and trimming were deduced from the DNA. The sample table lists over 55,000 clones, around 88% of them with a count of one. Roughly 5.2% of the sample lies in the top ten.

On the study overall, not on this receptor specifically: Expanding Tregs with activated donor B cells appeared to identify the most biologically relevant and donor-specific TCRbeta repertoire. The study was constrained by small patient numbers, and validation of the findings is required in larger populations and under other immunosuppression protocols. Although technical replication error seemed to be minimal, the question of biological reproducibility was not addressed directly.

In the germline V gene, CDR1 corresponds to SGHTA and CDR2 to FQGNSA. The V end loses 4 bases and the J end loses 0 bases, and a stretch of 9 bases separates them. CDR3 length: 14 amino acids, cysteine to phenylalanine. Just the 42-base CDR3 DNA is kept, in frame starting at base 1. Unstimulated Tregs (CD4+CD25+CD127-), CD4+ non-Tregs (CD4+CD25-), CD4 and CD8 cells were FACS-sorted from thawed PBMCs. Healthy control blood came either as purchased buffy coats or from healthy volunteers. Healthy control blood was processed by Ficoll density gradient to PBMCs and cryopreserved; patient PBMCs were collected before and after transplant.

Sequencing used CD4+ T cells from blood. The sequence links TRBV7-2 to TRBJ1-1, with an unclear D gene assignment. This receptor was obtained from a human donor in good health. The DNA sequence reads TGTGCCAGCAGCTACTTGGACTTGAACACTGAAGCTTTCTTT. Its translation reads: CASSYLDLNTEAFF.